This T cell receptor (beta chain) was observed in a study of blood T cell repertoires in COVID-19. Study-level background: T cells, B-cell-depleted T cells, or PBMCs provided the cDNA or gDNA that served as material.

Germline CDR1 ENHRY, CDR2 SYGVKD. The CDR3 totals 16 residues. Trimming shortened V by 0 bases and J by 6 bases, and 15 bases separated the two germline ends. Authors' processing steps: Reference gene primer amplification yielded estimated nucleated cell counts. Some clones are missing from TCRdb's copy, which holds only in-frame ones; the method was immunoSEQ multiplex PCR. V and J calls and clone size follow that table, whereas D and trimming were derived from the DNA. The table shows approximately 350,000 clones, with around 92% occurring only once. The chain carries TRBV10-3 and TRBJ1-5, with D uncertain. The TCR originated in a woman aged 25 to 39 with COVID-19, enrolled during active disease. Specimen: peripheral blood. The CDR3 nucleotides are TGTGCCATCAGTGAGTCAGGTGGAGTGGTGGGTCAGCCCCAGCATTTT. It is translated as CAISESGGVVGQPQHF.